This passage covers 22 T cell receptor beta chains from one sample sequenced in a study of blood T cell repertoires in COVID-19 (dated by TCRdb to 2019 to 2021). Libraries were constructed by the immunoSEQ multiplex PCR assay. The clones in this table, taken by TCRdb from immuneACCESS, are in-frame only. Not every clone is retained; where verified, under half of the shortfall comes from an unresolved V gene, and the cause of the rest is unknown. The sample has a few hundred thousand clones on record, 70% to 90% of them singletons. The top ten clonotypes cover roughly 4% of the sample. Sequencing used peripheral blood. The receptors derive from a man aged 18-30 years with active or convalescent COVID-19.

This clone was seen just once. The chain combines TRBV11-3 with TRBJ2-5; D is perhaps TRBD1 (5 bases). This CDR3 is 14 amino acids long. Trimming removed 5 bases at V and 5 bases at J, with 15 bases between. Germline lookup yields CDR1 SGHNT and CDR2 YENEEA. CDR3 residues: CASSPIGVGETQYF. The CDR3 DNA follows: TGTGCCAGCAGCCCTATAGGGGTCGGGGAGACCCAGTACTTC.

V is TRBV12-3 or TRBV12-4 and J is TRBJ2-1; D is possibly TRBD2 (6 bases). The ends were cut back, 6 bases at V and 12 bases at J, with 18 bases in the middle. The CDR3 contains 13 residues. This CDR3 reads CASRAGTPARQFF. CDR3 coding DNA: TGTGCCAGCAGGGCCGGGACTCCGGCACGGCAGTTCTTC.

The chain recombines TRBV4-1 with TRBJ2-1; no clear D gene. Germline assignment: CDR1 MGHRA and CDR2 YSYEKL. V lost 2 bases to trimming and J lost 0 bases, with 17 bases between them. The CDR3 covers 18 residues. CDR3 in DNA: TGCGCCAGCAGCCAATCCCCTGGAGCCTCGAGCTCCTACAATGAGCAGTTCTTC. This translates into CASSQSPGASSSYNEQFF.

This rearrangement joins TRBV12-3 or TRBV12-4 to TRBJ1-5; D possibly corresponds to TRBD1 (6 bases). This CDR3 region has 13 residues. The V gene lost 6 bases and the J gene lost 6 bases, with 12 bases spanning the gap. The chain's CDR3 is CASRRQEAQPQHF. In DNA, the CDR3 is TGTGCCAGCAGACGACAGGAGGCTCAGCCCCAGCATTTT.

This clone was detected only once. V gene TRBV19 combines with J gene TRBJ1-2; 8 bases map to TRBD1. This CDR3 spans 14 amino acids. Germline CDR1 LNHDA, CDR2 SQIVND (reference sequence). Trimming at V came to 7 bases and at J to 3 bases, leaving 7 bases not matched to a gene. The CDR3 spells CASNFGQGHYGYTF. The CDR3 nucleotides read TGTGCCAGTAATTTCGGACAGGGACACTATGGCTACACCTTC.

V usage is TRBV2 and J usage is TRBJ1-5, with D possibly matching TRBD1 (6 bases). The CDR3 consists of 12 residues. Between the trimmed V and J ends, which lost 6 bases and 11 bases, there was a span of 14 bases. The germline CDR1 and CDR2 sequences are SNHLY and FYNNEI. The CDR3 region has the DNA TGTGCCAGCAGAGAGGAGGGGGGGGCCCAGCATTTT. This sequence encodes CASREEGGAQHF.

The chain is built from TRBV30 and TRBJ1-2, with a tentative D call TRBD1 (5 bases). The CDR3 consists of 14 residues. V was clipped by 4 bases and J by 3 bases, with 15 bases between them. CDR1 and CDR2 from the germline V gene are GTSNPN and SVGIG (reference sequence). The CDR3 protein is CAWNPGHPDYGYTF. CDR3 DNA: TGTGCCTGGAACCCAGGACACCCTGACTATGGCTACACCTTC.

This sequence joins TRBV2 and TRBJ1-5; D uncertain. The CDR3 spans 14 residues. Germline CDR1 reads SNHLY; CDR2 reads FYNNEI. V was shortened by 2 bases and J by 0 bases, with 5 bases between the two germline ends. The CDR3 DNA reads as TGTGCCAGCAGTGAAACAGTTAGCAATCAGCCCCAGCATTTT. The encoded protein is CASSETVSNQPQHF.

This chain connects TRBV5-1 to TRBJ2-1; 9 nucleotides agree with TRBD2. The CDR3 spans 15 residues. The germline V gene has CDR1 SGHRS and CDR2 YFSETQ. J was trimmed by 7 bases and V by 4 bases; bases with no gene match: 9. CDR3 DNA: TGCGCCAGCAGCAAAATAGCGGGAGTCGAGAATGAGCAGTTCTTC. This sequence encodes CASSKIAGVENEQFF.

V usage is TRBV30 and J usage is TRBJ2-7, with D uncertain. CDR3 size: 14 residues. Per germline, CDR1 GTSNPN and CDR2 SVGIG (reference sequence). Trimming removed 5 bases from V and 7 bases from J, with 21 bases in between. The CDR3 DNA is TGTGCCTGGCAAAAGTCCTCTCGTAGCCTTGAGCAGTACTTC. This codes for CAWQKSSRSLEQYF. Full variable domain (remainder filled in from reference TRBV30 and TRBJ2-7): SQTIHQWPATLVQPVGSPLSLECTVEGTSNPNLYWYRQAAGRGLQLLFYSVGIGQISSEVPQNLSASRPQDRQFILSSKKLLLSDSGFYLCAWQKSSRSLEQYFGPGTRLTVT.

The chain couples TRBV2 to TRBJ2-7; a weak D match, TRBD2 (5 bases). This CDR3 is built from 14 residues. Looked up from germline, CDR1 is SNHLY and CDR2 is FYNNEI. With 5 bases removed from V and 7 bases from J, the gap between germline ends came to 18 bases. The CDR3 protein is CASSRVTGFTEQYF. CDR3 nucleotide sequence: TGTGCCAGCAGTCGCGTGACGGGATTTACGGAGCAGTACTTC. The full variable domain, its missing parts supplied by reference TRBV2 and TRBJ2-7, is EPEVTQTPSHQVTQMGQEVILRCVPISNHLYFYWYRQILGQKVEFLVSFYNNEISEKSEIFDDQFSVERPDGSNFTLKIRSTKLEDSAMYFCASSRVTGFTEQYFGPGTRLTVT.

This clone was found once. For the CDR3, the DNA is TGTGCCACCAGCAGAGATAAGGGAGAAGGAAACACCATATATTTT. This gives the protein CATSRDKGEGNTIYF. V gene TRBV15 combines with J gene TRBJ1-3; D unclear. The germline CDR1 and CDR2 sequences are LNHNV and YYDKDF (reference sequence). This CDR3 spans 15 amino acids. V dropped 0 bases and J dropped 4 bases, with 10 bases sitting between them.

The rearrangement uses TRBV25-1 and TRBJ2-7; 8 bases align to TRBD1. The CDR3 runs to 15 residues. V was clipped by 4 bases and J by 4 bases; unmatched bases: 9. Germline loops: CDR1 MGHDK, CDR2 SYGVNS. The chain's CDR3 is CASSVLGRGQYEQYF. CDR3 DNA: TGTGCCAGCAGTGTCTTGGGCAGGGGGCAATACGAGCAGTACTTC.

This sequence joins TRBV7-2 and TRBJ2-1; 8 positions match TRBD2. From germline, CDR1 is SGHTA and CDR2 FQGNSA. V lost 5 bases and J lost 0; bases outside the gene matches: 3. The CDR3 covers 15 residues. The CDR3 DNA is TGTGCCAGCAGCCCTCGGGGGGGCTCCTACAATGAGCAGTTCTTC. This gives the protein CASSPRGGSYNEQFF.

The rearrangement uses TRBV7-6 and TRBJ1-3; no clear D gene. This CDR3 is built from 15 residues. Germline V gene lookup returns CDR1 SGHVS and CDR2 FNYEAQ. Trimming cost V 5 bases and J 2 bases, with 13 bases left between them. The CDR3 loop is CASSPFGLAGNTIYF. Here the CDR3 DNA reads TGTGCCAGCAGCCCCTTCGGACTCGCTGGAAACACCATATATTTT.

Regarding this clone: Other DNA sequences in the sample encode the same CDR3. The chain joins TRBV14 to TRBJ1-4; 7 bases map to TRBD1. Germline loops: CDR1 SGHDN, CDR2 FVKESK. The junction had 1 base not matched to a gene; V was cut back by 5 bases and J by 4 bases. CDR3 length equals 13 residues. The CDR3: CASSRGLNEKLFF. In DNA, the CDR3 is TGTGCCAGCAGCAGGGGGCTTAATGAAAAACTGTTTTTT. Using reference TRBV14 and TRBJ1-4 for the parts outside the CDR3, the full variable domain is EAGVTQFPSHSVIEKGQTVTLRCDPISGHDNLYWYRRVMGKEIKFLLHFVKESKQDESGMPNNRFLAERTGGTYSTLKVQPAELEDSGVYFCASSRGLNEKLFFGSGTQLSVL.

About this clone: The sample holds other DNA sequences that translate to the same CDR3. Here the CDR3 reads CASRTNEKLFF. The CDR3 DNA is TGTGCCAGCAGGACAAATGAAAAACTGTTTTTT. The chain combines TRBV2 with TRBJ1-4; D uncertain. The V end lost 6 bases, the J end lost 5 bases, and 4 bases lay between the germline ends. The germline CDR1 and CDR2 sequences are SNHLY and FYNNEI. This CDR3 contains 11 residues.

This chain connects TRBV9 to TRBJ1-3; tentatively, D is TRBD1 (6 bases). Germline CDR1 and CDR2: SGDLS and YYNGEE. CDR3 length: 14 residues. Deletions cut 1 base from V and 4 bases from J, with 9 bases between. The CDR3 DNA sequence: TGTGCCAGCAGCGTACAGGGGTGGGGAAACACCATATATTTT. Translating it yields CASSVQGWGNTIYF.

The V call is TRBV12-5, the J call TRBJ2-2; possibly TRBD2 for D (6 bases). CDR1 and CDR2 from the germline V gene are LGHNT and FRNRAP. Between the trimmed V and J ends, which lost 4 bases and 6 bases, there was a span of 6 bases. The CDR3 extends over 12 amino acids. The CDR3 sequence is CASGWGAGELFF. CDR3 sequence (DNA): TGTGCTAGTGGTTGGGGGGCCGGGGAGCTGTTTTTT.

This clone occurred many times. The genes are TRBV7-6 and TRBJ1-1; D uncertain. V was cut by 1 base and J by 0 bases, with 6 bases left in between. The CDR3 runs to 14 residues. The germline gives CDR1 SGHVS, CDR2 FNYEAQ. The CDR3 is CASSLDVMNTEAFF. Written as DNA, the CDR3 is TGTGCCAGCAGCTTAGATGTTATGAACACTGAAGCTTTCTTT.

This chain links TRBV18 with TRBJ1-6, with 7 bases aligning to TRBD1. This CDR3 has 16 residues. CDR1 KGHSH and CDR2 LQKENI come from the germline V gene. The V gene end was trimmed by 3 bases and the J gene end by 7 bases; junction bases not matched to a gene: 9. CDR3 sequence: CASSPEQGRNNSPLHF. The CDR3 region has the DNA TGTGCCAGCTCACCGGAACAGGGGCGAAACAATTCACCCCTCCACTTT.

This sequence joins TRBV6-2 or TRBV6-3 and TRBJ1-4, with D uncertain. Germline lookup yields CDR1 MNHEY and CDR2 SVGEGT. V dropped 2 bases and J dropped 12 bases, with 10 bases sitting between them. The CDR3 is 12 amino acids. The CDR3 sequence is CASSYGPRELFF. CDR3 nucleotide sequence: TGTGCCAGCAGTTACGGTCCCCGGGAACTGTTTTTT.